This entry lists 13 T cell receptor beta chains sequenced from one sample in a study of T-cell reconstitution after alpha-beta-depleted transplantation in children. Preparation of the TCRbeta library used unique molecular identifiers. One entry per CDR3 protein results from TCRdb running MiXCR on the PCR reads. The sample consists of under 850,000 distinct CDR3 sequences, roughly 13% of them appearing once. This specimen was PBMCs, taken before TCRalphabeta/CD19-depleted stem cell transplant. The receptors derive from a girl aged 2 to 9 with congenital amegakaryocytic thrombocytopenia, due to receive a stem cell transplant.

This clonotype has a count of ten or more. The CDR3 coding sequence is TGCGCCAGCAGCTTGGATGGAATCGAGCAGTACTTC. Translating it yields CASSLDGIEQYF. The chain employs TRBV5-1 and TRBJ2-7; D uncertain. The CDR3 extends over 12 amino acids. V shed 0 bases and J shed 6 bases, with 7 bases lying between them. Germline V CDR1 and CDR2: SGHRS, YFSETQ.

This chain joins TRBV5-1 and TRBJ1-4, with 7 nucleotides matching TRBD1. Germline V lookup: CDR1 SGHRS, CDR2 YFSETQ. The V segment lost 4 bases and the J segment 7 bases; nucleotides outside the gene matches: 10. The CDR3 runs 15 residues. The CDR3 sequence: CASSIRGGMSEKLFF. In DNA, the CDR3 is TGCGCCAGCAGCATTCGAGGGGGCATGAGTGAAAAACTGTTTTTT.

This clonotype was counted a few times. The chain is built from TRBV30 and TRBJ1-1; D ambiguous. The CDR3 has 13 residues. Germline lookup yields CDR1 GTSNPN and CDR2 SVGIG (reference sequence). With 2 bases removed from V and 1 base from J, the gap between germline ends came to 8 bases. The CDR3 sequence: CAWSYRENTEAFF. The DNA for the CDR3 is TGTGCCTGGAGTTACCGGGAGAACACTGAAGCTTTCTTT.

The chain employs TRBV29-1 and TRBJ2-1; weak D call: TRBD1 (5 bases). V lost 4 bases, J lost 3 bases, and 10 bases lay in between. The CDR3 sequence is 13 residues long. Per the germline V gene, CDR1 is SQVTM and CDR2 is ANQGSEA. The CDR3 spells CSVGGLVYNEQFF. The CDR3 DNA is TGCAGCGTTGGGGGCCTCGTCTACAATGAGCAGTTCTTC.

A few counts support this clonotype. This chain joins TRBV7-2 and TRBJ2-5; D uncertain. This CDR3 is 11 amino acids long. The V end was cut by 7 bases, the J end by 5 bases, with 8 bases between. In germline, CDR1 is SGHTA, CDR2 FQGNSA. CDR3 sequence reads: CASTPTETQYF. The CDR3 DNA follows: TGTGCCAGCACCCCTACCGAGACCCAGTACTTC. Full variable domain (rest looked up from reference TRBV7-2 and TRBJ2-5): GAGVSQSPSNKVTEKGKDVELRCDPISGHTALYWYRQSLGQGLEFLIYFQGNSAPDKSGLPSDRFSAERTGGSVSTLTIQRTQQEDSAVYLCASTPTETQYFGPGTRLLVL.

This clonotype was detected many times. The V gene is TRBV29-1, the J gene TRBJ2-1; D possibly uses TRBD1 or TRBD2 (5 bases each). Germline assignment: CDR1 SQVTM and CDR2 ANQGSEA. Trimming cost V 1 base and J 3 bases, with 13 bases left between them. This CDR3 is built from 15 residues. The CDR3 DNA reads TGCAGCGTTGAAGGTACAGAGGGGTTCTACAATGAGCAGTTCTTC. This codes for CSVEGTEGFYNEQFF.

The rearrangement uses TRBV7-9 and TRBJ2-5; possibly TRBD2 for D (6 bases). V was shortened by 8 bases and J by 1 base, with 17 bases between the two germline ends. CDR1 and CDR2 (germline): SEHNR, FQNEAQ (reference sequence). The CDR3 is 15 residues long. CDR3: CASASIRDFQETQYF. The CDR3 nucleotides read TGTGCCAGCGCCTCCATCCGGGACTTCCAAGAGACCCAGTACTTC.

This clonotype was counted a few times. The chain joins TRBV10-3 to TRBJ1-3; 8 nucleotides agree with TRBD1. Trimming removed 5 bases from V and 3 bases from J; junction bases left unmatched: 6. This CDR3 has 15 amino acids. Germline CDR1 reads ENHRY; CDR2 reads SYGVKD. CDR3 sequence: CAISYTGGGGNTIYF. CDR3 in DNA: TGTGCCATCAGTTACACAGGGGGAGGTGGAAACACCATATATTTT.

This chain joins TRBV11-2 and TRBJ2-1; TRBD2 agrees at 10 bases. The germline gives CDR1 SGHAT, CDR2 FQNNGV. There are 17 residues in the CDR3. With V trimmed by 5 bases and J by 0 bases, 7 bases remained unmatched. The CDR3 loop is CASSPGLAQSSYNEQFF. In DNA, the CDR3 is TGTGCCAGCAGCCCGGGACTAGCGCAGAGCTCCTACAATGAGCAGTTCTTC.

This clonotype appeared many times. The gene calls are TRBV20-1 and TRBJ2-7; D unresolved. In germline, CDR1 is DFQATT, CDR2 SNEGSKA (reference sequence). The CDR3 covers 12 residues. V was shortened by 0 bases and J by 7 bases, with 10 bases between the two germline ends. CDR3 bases: TGCAGTGCTAGAGACTCCGATCGGGAGCAGTACTTC. Protein: CSARDSDREQYF.

This clonotype was detected a few times. The chain recombines TRBV15 with TRBJ2-3; D uncertain. Trimming shortened V by 0 bases and J by 1 base, and 17 bases separated the two germline ends. Germline V gives CDR1 LNHNV, CDR2 YYDKDF (reference sequence). The CDR3 loop spans 18 amino acids. The CDR3 region is CATSREGLGWVGTDTQYF. The CDR3 DNA reads as TGTGCCACCAGCAGAGAGGGTCTAGGATGGGTTGGCACAGATACGCAGTATTTT.

This clonotype has at least ten counts. The chain employs TRBV5-1 and TRBJ1-1, with 7 bases aligning to TRBD1. V lost 4 bases, J lost 0 bases, and 6 bases stayed unmatched. CDR3 size: 15 residues. CDR1 and CDR2 (germline): SGHRS, YFSETQ. The CDR3 DNA reads as TGCGCCAGCAGCCGCACAGGGGCCCTGAACACTGAAGCTTTCTTT. Its translation is CASSRTGALNTEAFF.

CDR3 region: CASSTAGTGYEQYF. The CDR3 nucleotides read TGTGCCAGTAGTACCGCCGGGACAGGATACGAGCAGTACTTC. The V gene is TRBV19, the J gene TRBJ2-7; 8 bases agree with TRBD1. Germline values: CDR1 LNHDA, CDR2 SQIVND (reference sequence). CDR3 size: 14 residues. Trimming at V came to 4 bases and at J to 4 bases, leaving 6 bases not matched to a gene.